The rows below give T cell receptor beta chains drawn from one sample of a study of shared clonotypes between healthy human individuals. The data were produced by immunoSEQ multiplex PCR, yet TCRdb's version contains in-frame clones alone and is incomplete. The table has millions of clones, just over 90% seen once. The sample was naive CD4+ T cells from PBMCs. These receptors all come from a young man in good health. Some clones in this sample may be carry-over from other donors' samples. Both conserved end residues are part of each CDR3. A D gene is named only where the DNA matches it firmly. Clone sizes are given selectively: once, few, many, or a class where the clone is expanded.

TRBJ2-1 TRBV5-8 - TRBD2 CASSWGLAGGGEQFF TGTGCCAGCAGCTGGGGACTAGCGGGAGGCGGTGAGCAGTTCTTC
TRBJ1-2 TRBV28 - TRBD1 CASSGGGASNYGYTF TGTGCCAGTTCGGGAGGGGGCGCATCGAACTATGGCTACACCTTC
TRBJ2-3 TRBV30 once - CAWSAWDEQYF TGTGCCTGGAGTGCCTGGGACGAGCAGTATTTT
TRBJ2-7 TRBV6-6 - - CASSYRGAEQYF TGTGCCAGCAGTTACCGGGGAGCCGAGCAGTACTTC
TRBJ2-5 TRBV19 - - CASSIMLGQGTQYF TGTGCCAGTAGTATTATGCTTGGGCAGGGGACCCAGTACTTC
TRBJ2-7 TRBV4-3 - - CASSQERGGVHEQYF TGCGCCAGCAGCCAAGAAAGGGGCGGGGTCCACGAGCAGTACTTC
TRBJ2-5 TRBV5-1 - TRBD1 CASSPGDRTSVKAQYF TGCGCCAGCAGCCCGGGGGACAGGACCTCCGTAAAGGCCCAGTACTTC
TRBJ2-5 TRBV5-1 once - CASSLGAGRETQYF TGCGCCAGCAGCTTGGGGGCAGGGAGGGAGACCCAGTACTTC
TRBJ2-3 TRBV9 - TRBD2 CASSVDSGLAGVVDTQYF TGTGCCAGCAGCGTGGATAGCGGACTAGCGGGAGTCGTAGATACGCAGTATTTT
TRBJ1-2 TRBV25-1 - - CASSLNYGYTF TGTGCCAGCAGCTTGAACTATGGCTACACCTTC
TRBJ2-1 TRBV7-9 - - CASSLAPEGYNGEQFF TGTGCCAGCAGCTTAGCGCCTGAGGGCTACAATGGTGAGCAGTTCTTC
TRBJ2-1 TRBV20-1 - - CSAPLRDEQFF TGCAGTGCCCCGCTTAGGGATGAGCAGTTCTTC
TRBJ2-7 TRBV6-6 once - CAISEPQREQYF TGTGCCATCAGTGAGCCCCAGCGGGAGCAGTACTTC
TRBJ2-5 TRBV5-1 - - CASTTRGAETQYF TGCGCCAGCACCACCCGGGGGGCTGAGACCCAGTACTTC
TRBJ2-5 TRBV5-1 - - CASSQGTRQETQYF TGCGCCAGCAGCCAGGGGACTCGGCAAGAGACCCAGTACTTC
TRBJ1-5 TRBV15 - - CATSKEEGSNQPQHF TGTGCCACCAGTAAAGAGGAGGGAAGCAATCAGCCCCAGCATTTT
TRBJ1-1 TRBV10-1 - - CASSATGATEAFF TGCGCCAGCAGTGCCACGGGGGCCACTGAAGCTTTCTTT
TRBJ1-1 TRBV21-1 - - CASSAHRGNTEAFF TGTGCCAGCAGCGCTCACAGGGGGAACACTGAAGCTTTCTTT
TRBJ2-7 TRBV27 - TRBD1 CASRRTGEYYEQYF TGTGCCAGCAGACGGACAGGTGAATACTACGAGCAGTACTTC
TRBJ2-7 TRBV6-1 - - CASSPHGTGQYF TGTGCCAGCAGCCCCCACGGGACCGGGCAGTACTTC
TRBJ1-2 TRBV5-4 - TRBD1 CASSLPQGDYGYTF TGTGCCAGCAGCTTGCCCCAGGGGGACTATGGCTACACCTTC
TRBJ2-3 TRBV18 once TRBD2 CASSGLVADTQYF TGTGCCAGCTCAGGACTAGTCGCAGATACGCAGTATTTT
TRBJ1-1 TRBV29-1 - - CSGAAITGTEAFF TGCAGCGGCGCCGCTATTACAGGGACTGAAGCTTTCTTT
TRBJ1-2 TRBV6-1 once - CASSEAVYYGYTF TGTGCCAGCAGTGAAGCCGTCTACTATGGCTACACCTTC
TRBJ1-1 TRBV5-1 - - CASSLAVPENTEAFF TGCGCCAGCAGCTTGGCAGTCCCAGAGAACACTGAAGCTTTCTTT
TRBJ1-4 TRBV28 once - CASSLSGEKLFF TGTGCCAGCAGTTTGTCCGGTGAAAAACTGTTTTTT
TRBJ1-5 TRBV27 - - CASSLARDQPQHF TGTGCCAGCAGTTTAGCAAGGGATCAGCCCCAGCATTTT
TRBJ2-5 TRBV28 - TRBD1 CASIGQGGRETQYF TGTGCCAGCATCGGACAGGGGGGGCGAGAGACCCAGTACTTC
TRBJ2-3 TRBV6-5 - - CASRGFGDTQYF TGTGCCAGCAGGGGGTTCGGAGATACGCAGTATTTT
TRBJ2-5 TRBV18 - - CASSPLQETQYF TGTGCCAGCTCACCCCTCCAAGAGACCCAGTACTTC
TRBJ2-1 TRBV6-6 - - CASSYSGGYEQFF TGTGCCAGCAGTTACTCCGGGGGATATGAGCAGTTCTTC
TRBJ2-3 TRBV28 - - CASSSSLQRRRGTDTQYF TGTGCCAGCAGTTCCTCCCTCCAACGGCGGAGAGGCACAGATACGCAGTATTTT
TRBJ2-1 TRBV18 - - CASSPTIWNEQFF TGTGCCAGCTCACCAACCATCTGGAATGAGCAGTTCTTC
TRBJ1-4 TRBV7-8 - TRBD1 CASSLATTGGGEKLFF TGTGCCAGCAGCTTAGCGACCACAGGGGGCGGCGAAAAACTGTTTTTT
TRBJ1-1 TRBV7-2 - - CASSWPEDVGPKAFF TGTGCCAGCAGCTGGCCCGAGGACGTCGGGCCAAAAGCTTTCTTT
TRBJ2-7 TRBV2 - - CASRGLAGRYEQYF TGTGCCAGCCGCGGCCTTGCAGGGCGCTACGAGCAGTACTTC
TRBJ2-3 TRBV7-3 - - CASSTGPAPSGTQYF TGTGCCAGCAGCACCGGGCCAGCTCCCTCGGGTACGCAGTATTTT
TRBJ2-1 TRBV4-2 - TRBD2 CASSQLPGGRANEQFF TGTGCCAGCAGCCAACTCCCCGGCGGGAGGGCCAATGAGCAGTTCTTC
TRBJ1-5 TRBV7-9 - - CASSLVGDQPQHF TGTGCCAGCAGCTTAGTTGGAGATCAGCCCCAGCATTTT
TRBJ1-3 TRBV7-2 - TRBD1 CASSSQGATGNTIYF TGTGCCAGCAGCTCACAGGGGGCTACTGGAAACACCATATATTTT
TRBJ2-3 TRBV28 - - CASRVEDTQYF TGTGCCAGCAGGGTGGAAGATACGCAGTATTTT
TRBJ2-7 TRBV5-4 - TRBD1 CASSLGGQGHFYEQYF TGTGCCAGCAGCTTGGGGGGACAGGGTCACTTCTACGAGCAGTACTTC
TRBJ2-5 TRBV5-4 - TRBD2 CASSLGTSGRQETQYF TGTGCCAGCAGTCTCGGGACTAGCGGGAGGCAAGAGACCCAGTACTTC
TRBJ2-1 TRBV11-1 - TRBD1 CASSMTGVGNEQFF TGTGCCAGCAGCATGACAGGGGTTGGCAATGAGCAGTTCTTC
TRBJ1-2 TRBV30 - TRBD1 CAWSVSQGGGYTF TGTGCCTGGAGTGTAAGCCAGGGGGGTGGCTACACCTTC
TRBJ2-5 TRBV28 - - CASSLVGETQYF TGTGCCAGCAGTTTAGTGGGAGAGACCCAGTACTTC
TRBJ2-7 TRBV7-2 - - CASSLGRQNAKQYF TGTGCCAGCAGCTTAGGGAGACAAAACGCTAAGCAGTACTTC
TRBJ1-5 TRBV7-9 - - CASSLASGTAGGPQHF TGTGCCAGCAGCTTAGCATCGGGTACGGCCGGGGGGCCCCAGCATTTT
TRBJ2-1 TRBV11-2 - - CASSLGPGRGSNEQFF TGTGCCAGCAGCTTAGGACCGGGACGGGGGAGCAATGAGCAGTTCTTC
TRBJ2-7 TRBV5-1 - - CASSLTGTYEQYF TGCGCCAGCAGCTTGACAGGGACCTACGAGCAGTACTTC
TRBJ1-3 TRBV4-2 - - CASSQGTDGNTIYF TGTGCCAGCAGCCAAGGTACAGATGGAAACACCATATATTTT
TRBJ2-7 TRBV5-5 - - CASSLGGSYSYEQYF TGTGCCAGCAGCTTGGGGGGCAGCTATTCCTACGAGCAGTACTTC
TRBJ1-2 TRBV5-4 - - CASSSGLLRTTNYGYTF TGTGCCAGCAGCTCGGGGCTTTTAAGGACAACTAACTATGGCTACACCTTC
TRBJ2-6 TRBV9 - - CASSVADYSGANVLTF TGTGCCAGCAGCGTAGCCGACTACTCTGGGGCCAACGTCCTGACTTTC
TRBJ2-7 TRBV29-1 - - CSAAGGLYEQYF TGCAGCGCTGCCGGCGGGCTGTACGAGCAGTACTTC
TRBJ1-2 TRBV18 - - CASSPPYPTPGYGYTF TGTGCCAGCTCACCACCGTACCCTACCCCCGGATATGGCTACACCTTC
TRBJ2-7 TRBV9 - - CASSSGRYEQYF TGTGCCAGCAGCTCCGGCCGGTACGAGCAGTACTTC
TRBJ2-7 TRBV30 - - CAWSVGLKEYF TGTGCCTGGAGTGTAGGCCTGAAGGAGTACTTC
TRBJ2-1 TRBV11-3 - - CASSLRAGALDEQFF TGTGCCAGCAGCCTGCGCGCCGGGGCCCTCGATGAGCAGTTCTTC